This T cell receptor (beta chain) is from a study of T cells in Graves' hyperthyroidism and ophthalmopathy. Findings and caveats of the study: The majority of expanded thyroid clonotypes above 0.001 also appeared in blood.

Regions amplified from RNA transcripts were the TCR beta CDR3 regions. With the HTBI primer set, the TCR CDR3 went through a first round of RT-PCR. TCRdb reprocessed the multiplex PCR reads with MiXCR, giving one entry per CDR3 protein. The table has around 600,000 distinct CDR3 sequences, roughly 15% seen once; the top ten hold approximately 12%. Active moderate-to-severe ophthalmopathy, Clinical Activity Score at least 3, NOSPECS at least 4, under 3 months' duration. This clonotype was observed many times. Its antigen is not known. In germline, CDR1 is SGHTA, CDR2 FQGNSA. The CDR3 is 15 residues long. The V end was cut by 1 base, the J end by 4 bases, with 14 bases between.

The origin of this receptor is a woman aged 45-65 years with Graves' ophthalmopathy. The sequenced sample consisted of blood. The V gene is TRBV7-2, the J gene TRBJ2-7; D is perhaps TRBD1 (5 bases). The CDR3 loop is CASSLGRLGAYEQYF. In DNA form, the CDR3 reads TGTGCCAGCAGCTTAGGGCGGCTAGGGGCGTACGAGCAGTACTTC.